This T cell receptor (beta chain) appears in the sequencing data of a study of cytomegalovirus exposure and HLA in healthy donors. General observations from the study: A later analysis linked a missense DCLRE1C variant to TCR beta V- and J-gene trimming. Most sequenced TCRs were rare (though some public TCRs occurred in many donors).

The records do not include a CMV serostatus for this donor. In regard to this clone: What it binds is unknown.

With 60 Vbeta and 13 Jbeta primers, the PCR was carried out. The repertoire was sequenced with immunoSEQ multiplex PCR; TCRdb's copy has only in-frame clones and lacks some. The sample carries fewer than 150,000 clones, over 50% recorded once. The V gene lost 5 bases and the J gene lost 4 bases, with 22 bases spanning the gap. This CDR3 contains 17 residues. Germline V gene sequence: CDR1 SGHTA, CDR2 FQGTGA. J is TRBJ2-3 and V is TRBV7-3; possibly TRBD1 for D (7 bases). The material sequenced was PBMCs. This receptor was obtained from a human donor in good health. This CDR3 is CASSRPGGRTSSDTQYF. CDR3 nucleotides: TGTGCCAGCAGCCGCCCAGGGGGGAGGACGTCGTCAGATACGCAGTATTTT.